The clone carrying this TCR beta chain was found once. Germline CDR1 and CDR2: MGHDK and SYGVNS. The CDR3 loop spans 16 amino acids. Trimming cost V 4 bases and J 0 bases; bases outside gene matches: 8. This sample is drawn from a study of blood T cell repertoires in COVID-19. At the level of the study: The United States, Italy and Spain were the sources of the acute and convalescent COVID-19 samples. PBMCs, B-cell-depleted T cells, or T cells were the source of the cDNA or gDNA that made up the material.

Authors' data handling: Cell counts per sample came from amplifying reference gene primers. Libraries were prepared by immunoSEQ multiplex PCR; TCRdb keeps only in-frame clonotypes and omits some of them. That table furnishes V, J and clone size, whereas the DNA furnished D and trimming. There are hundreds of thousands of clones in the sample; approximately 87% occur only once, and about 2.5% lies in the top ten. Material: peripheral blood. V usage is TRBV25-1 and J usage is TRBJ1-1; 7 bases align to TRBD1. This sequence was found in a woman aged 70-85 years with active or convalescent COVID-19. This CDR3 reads CASSGPGGYMNTEAFF. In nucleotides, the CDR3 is TGTGCCAGCAGTGGCCCAGGGGGGTACATGAACACTGAAGCTTTCTTT.